A selection of T cell receptor beta chains follows, all from one sample in a study of early T cells in non-severe SARS-CoV-2 infection. TCRdb passed the 5' RACE reads through MiXCR, listing each CDR3 protein once. This sample has more than 95,000 distinct CDR3 sequences, with over 15% found just once. The sample taken for sequencing was whole blood. These receptors were taken from an adult who was a healthcare worker with PCR-confirmed SARS-CoV-2 infection or an uninfected control (not recorded which). The conserved cysteine and the conserved F or W are not part of the CDR3 here. A D gene is named only where the DNA matches it firmly.

cdr3_aa | cdr3_length | d_call | v_call
SAEPASAASEQF | 12 | NA | TRBV29-1
SATPPGGVTYNEQF | 14 | TRBD2 | TRBV20-1
SVRPGQGVFHEQY | 13 | TRBD1 | TRBV29-1
ASSLHLPYEQY | 11 | NA | TRBV12-3/TRBV12-4
ASSAGTGEQY | 10 | NA | TRBV28
ASSVGGRYEDTQY | 13 | NA | TRBV9
ASSGIGTSGKNEQF | 14 | TRBD2 | TRBV11-2
SVPGDTEAF | 9 | NA | TRBV20-1
ASRLVDTQY | 9 | NA | TRBV27
ASRVVRGSSYNEQF | 14 | NA | TRBV2
AISSSGREGEQY | 12 | TRBD2 | TRBV10-3
ASSPFTTGRNTGELF | 15 | TRBD1 | TRBV12-3/TRBV12-4
ASSYSNGLAGRPDTQY | 16 | TRBD2 | TRBV6-2/TRBV6-3
ASSSPTTGELF | 11 | NA | TRBV6-5
SAHVLGAETQY | 11 | NA | TRBV20-1
SAGPGTQETQY | 11 | NA | TRBV20-1
ASSERGGASPYGYT | 14 | NA | TRBV6-1